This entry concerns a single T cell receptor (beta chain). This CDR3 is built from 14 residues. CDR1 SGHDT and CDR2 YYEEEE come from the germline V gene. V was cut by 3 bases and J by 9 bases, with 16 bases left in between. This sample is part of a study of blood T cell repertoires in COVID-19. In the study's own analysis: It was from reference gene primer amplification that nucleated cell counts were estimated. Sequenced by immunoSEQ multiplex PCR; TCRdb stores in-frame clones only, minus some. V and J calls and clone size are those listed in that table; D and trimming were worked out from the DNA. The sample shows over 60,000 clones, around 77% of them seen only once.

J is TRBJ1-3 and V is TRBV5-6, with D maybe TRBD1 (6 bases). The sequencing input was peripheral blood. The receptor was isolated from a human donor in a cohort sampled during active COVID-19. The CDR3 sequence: CASSWRTATGTIYF. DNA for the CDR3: TGTGCCAGCAGCTGGAGGACAGCTACGGGCACCATATATTTT.